These T cell receptor beta chains were read from a single sample in a study of shared clonotypes between healthy human individuals. The protocol was immunoSEQ multiplex PCR, while the TCRdb copy is restricted to in-frame clones and leaves out a portion. The sample includes 330,000 or so clones, roughly 70% of them seen just once. The sample consisted of memory CD4+ T cells sorted from blood. These receptors all come from a man aged 30-40 years in good health. CDR3s include the opening cysteine and the closing phenylalanine or tryptophan. D genes are given only for firm matches. Clone sizes are given selectively: once, few, many, or a class where the clone is expanded.

>TRBJ2-6|.|.|TRBV19
TGTGCCAGTAGTATAGTCCCAGGGTCTGGGGCCAACGTCCTGACTTTC
CASSIVPGSGANVLTF
>TRBJ2-1|.|.|TRBV7-2
TGTGCCAGCAGCTTAGCGCTCGTTTGGAGTGAGCAGTTCTTC
CASSLALVWSEQFF
>TRBJ1-5|TRBD1|.|TRBV28
TGTGCCAGCAGTTTATTGGCACAGGGGGTGGTTTCTCAGCCCCAGCATTTT
CASSLLAQGVVSQPQHF
>TRBJ2-5|.|.|TRBV6-1
TGTGCCAGCAGTGAAGGAGGGCAGATTTACCAGTACTTC
CASSEGGQIYQYF
>TRBJ2-5|TRBD1|.|TRBV18
TGTGCCAGCTCCCCATCTGGACAGGCGGAGACCCAGTACTTC
CASSPSGQAETQYF
>TRBJ1-1|.|.|TRBV2
TGTGCCAGCCTTTTCTCCACTGAAGCTTTCTTT
CASLFSTEAFF
>TRBJ2-7|.|.|TRBV2
TGTGCCAGCAGCACCAGGGTCCCCTACGAGCAGTACTTC
CASSTRVPYEQYF
>TRBJ2-7|.|.|TRBV25-1
TGTGCCAGCAGTGACAGGCTCCTCGCTACTTCCGAGCAGTACTTC
CASSDRLLATSEQYF
>TRBJ2-5|.|.|TRBV6-1
TGTGCCAGCAGTGAAGGATGGGTAGAGACCCAGTACTTC
CASSEGWVETQYF
>TRBJ2-5|.|once|TRBV11-2
TGTGCCAGCAGCTTATCGGATCCCAGTACCCCCTTCCAAGAGACCCAGTACTTC
CASSLSDPSTPFQETQYF
>TRBJ2-1|.|few|TRBV6-5
TGTGCCAGCAGTTATAAACGGATACCCTACAATGAGCAGTTCTTC
CASSYKRIPYNEQFF
>TRBJ2-4|.|.|TRBV4-1
TGCGCCAGCAGCCAAGAGGGGAAGGACAAAAACATTCAGTACTTC
CASSQEGKDKNIQYF
>TRBJ1-2|.|.|TRBV6-1
TGTGCCAGCAGGGTTAGACGGGACTATGGCTACACCTTC
CASRVRRDYGYTF
>TRBJ2-7|TRBD1|few|TRBV10-1
TGCGCCAGCAGTGAGTCGATCGGGACAGGGGTCTACGAGCAGTACTTC
CASSESIGTGVYEQYF
>TRBJ2-5|.|once|TRBV10-1
TGCGCCAGCAGTGAGGGGGCGGAGAGCTTTCAAGAGACCCAGTACTTC
CASSEGAESFQETQYF
>TRBJ2-4|.|few|TRBV6-6
TGTGCCAGCAGGGGAGACGGGGTGCAAAACATTCAGTACTTC
CASRGDGVQNIQYF
>TRBJ2-2|.|.|TRBV7-2
TGTGCCAGCAGCTTAAGGTTCCAAGCGAACACCGGGGAGCTGTTTTTT
CASSLRFQANTGELFF
>TRBJ2-7|.|once|TRBV19
TGTGCCAGTAGTATATTGGGGGAAGGGTACGAGCAGTACTTC
CASSILGEGYEQYF
>TRBJ2-2|TRBD2|.|TRBV2
TGTGCCAGCAGGCCAAGCGGGAGTGGTGCCGGGGAGCTGTTTTTT
CASRPSGSGAGELFF
>TRBJ2-7|.|.|TRBV2
TGTGCCAGCAGTGAAGACTACAGCTCCTACGAGCAGTACTTC
CASSEDYSSYEQYF
>TRBJ2-5|TRBD1|.|TRBV5-8
TGTGCCAGCAGCTTCGACAGGGCGGGCGACGAGACCCAGTACTTC
CASSFDRAGDETQYF
>TRBJ2-1|.|.|TRBV9
TGTGCCAGCAGCGTAGTGGGGGACTCCTACAATGAGCAGTTCTTC
CASSVVGDSYNEQFF
>TRBJ2-1|TRBD2|.|TRBV2
TGTGCCAGCACGGGTGGGGCGGGAGGGCCTTTGTTCTTC
CASTGGAGGPLFF
>TRBJ2-6|TRBD1|.|TRBV11-3
TGTGCCAGCAGCTTAGAGGACAGGGGTGTTCTTGGGGCCAACGTCCTGACTTTC
CASSLEDRGVLGANVLTF
>TRBJ2-7|.|.|TRBV29-1
TGCAGCGTTGAAGATCTTCCGCCCCGTTCCGAGCAGTACTTC
CSVEDLPPRSEQYF
>TRBJ2-7|.|few|TRBV5-1
TGCGCCAGCCACAGCGAACCTCTGAGCTCCTACGAGCAGTACTTC
CASHSEPLSSYEQYF
>TRBJ1-1|TRBD1|few|TRBV11-1
TGTGCCAGCAGGGGGGCAGGGGGCAACGAAGCTTTCTTT
CASRGAGGNEAFF
>TRBJ2-1|.|.|TRBV2
TGTGCCAGCAGTGAAAGGCCCCCGGGGAGCCCCTTTAACAATGAGCAGTTCTTC
CASSERPPGSPFNNEQFF
>TRBJ2-1|.|.|TRBV6-4
TGTGCCAGCAGTAAAAGCGGATCCTACAATGAGCAGTTCTTC
CASSKSGSYNEQFF
>TRBJ1-5|TRBD1|.|TRBV28
TGTGCCAGCAGTACGCCGGGACAGGTAAATCAGCCCCAGCATTTT
CASSTPGQVNQPQHF
>TRBJ2-1|.|.|TRBV6-6
TGTGCCAGCAGTTACGAGCTCTCCGGGTACAATGAGCAGTTCTTC
CASSYELSGYNEQFF
>TRBJ1-1|.|.|TRBV21-1
TGTGCCAGCAGCCCGGGACAGGGATTGGGGAACACTGAAGCTTTCTTT
CASSPGQGLGNTEAFF
>TRBJ2-7|.|.|TRBV28
TGTGCCAGCAGCCCATTTGGACTAGACAGGGCTAAATTCCTCTACGAGCAGTACTTC
CASSPFGLDRAKFLYEQYF
>TRBJ2-5|.|few|TRBV7-9
TGTGCCAGCAGCTTAGGGGTCAACCTCCCGGTCCAAGAGACCCAGTACTTC
CASSLGVNLPVQETQYF
>TRBJ1-3|TRBD1|.|TRBV4-1
TGCGCCAGCAGCCAAGAGGCACAGGGGGCAAGTGGAAACACCATATATTTT
CASSQEAQGASGNTIYF